This TCR beta chain was identified during a study of blood T cell repertoires in COVID-19. In the study overall: From the United States, Italy and Spain came samples of acute and convalescent COVID-19.

A remark on this clone: The junction departs from germline at one end; a sequencing error may be responsible.

Profiled with immunoSEQ multiplex PCR; TCRdb holds only in-frame clones, not every one. This sample has approximately 450,000 clones, with about 85% found just once. Participants' reported clinical history set cohort assignment. The specimen was PBMCs or T cells enriched from blood (not recorded which). The clonotype originates from a woman younger than 35 with acute COVID-19.

In nucleotides, the CDR3 is TGTGCCAGCAGAGAAGGACAGGGTGGCTACGAGCAGTACTTC. This gives the protein CASREGQGGYEQYF. The chain combines TRBV6-1 with TRBJ2-7; 8 positions agree with TRBD1. CDR3 size: 14 residues. CDR1 and CDR2 from the germline V gene are MNHNS and SASEGT.